The 23 T cell receptor beta chains given below trace back to one sample, sequenced in a study of CD8+CD57+ T cells in acquired aplastic anemia listed by TCRdb under 2018. Data came from an Illumina HiSeq 2000. Profiling of TCR beta VDJ combinations and CDR3 sequences used genomic DNA as the template. TCRdb reworked the public reads: Q25 trimming with fastp, MiXCR clone assembly, productive beta chains retained. One record per CDR3 amino acid sequence lists the most common genes and DNA. The sample table records 35,000 to 45,000 distinct CDR3 sequences; about 70% of these occur just once. More than 20% of the sample is taken by the ten largest. The source material was sorted CD4+, CD8+, or CD8+CD57+ T cells (not recorded which) from PBMCs. All receptors derive from a human donor in good health, serving as a control.

The chain is built from TRBV15 and TRBJ1-2, with 9 bases lining up with TRBD1. Germline V gene sequence: CDR1 LNHNV, CDR2 YYDKDF (reference sequence). This CDR3 has 14 amino acids. The J segment lost 4 bases and the V segment lost 3 bases, leaving 3 bases of the junction unmatched. The CDR3 reads CATSRGQGIYGYTF. CDR3 sequence (DNA): TGTGCCACCAGCAGGGGACAGGGCATCTATGGCTACACCTTC.

The V and J genes are TRBV20-1 and TRBJ2-7, with TRBD2 matching over 11 bases. With V trimmed by 6 bases and J by 4 bases, 11 bases remained unmatched. The CDR3 loop spans 15 amino acids. Germline V CDR1 and CDR2: DFQATT, SNEGSKA (reference sequence). CDR3: CSAHDPTSGGYEQYF. The DNA of the CDR3 is TGCAGTGCCCACGACCCTACTAGCGGGGGATACGAGCAGTACTTC.

The CDR3 reads CAISGGQVLTYEQYF. The CDR3 coding sequence is TGTGCCATCAGTGGGGGACAGGTCCTCACCTACGAGCAGTACTTC. The chain links TRBV10-3 to TRBJ2-7, with 8 bases fitting TRBD1. From germline, CDR1 is ENHRY and CDR2 SYGVKD. The CDR3 is 15 residues long. With 4 bases clipped from V and 2 bases from J, the junction kept 7 bases outside the gene matches.

This clonotype was observed at least ten times. The genes are TRBV9 and TRBJ2-2, with D perhaps TRBD2 (5 bases). The V and J ends lost 0 bases and 0 bases respectively, with 6 bases between them. The CDR3 is 15 amino acids. Germline lookup yields CDR1 SGDLS and CDR2 YYNGEE. The CDR3 nucleotides are TGTGCCAGCAGCGTAGCTAGCACGAACACCGGGGAGCTGTTTTTT. It yields the protein CASSVASTNTGELFF.

The chain employs TRBV25-1 and TRBJ2-7, with D possibly being TRBD1 (5 bases). The CDR3 has 12 residues. Germline V gene lookup returns CDR1 MGHDK and CDR2 SYGVNS. Trimming stripped 1 base from V and 11 bases from J, with 12 bases between. The chain's CDR3 is CASSESPGKKYV. CDR3 nucleotide sequence: TGTGCCAGCAGTGAATCTCCAGGGAAGAAGTACGTC.

The chain carries TRBV7-6 and TRBJ2-1, with 8 bases aligning to TRBD2. CDR1 SGHVS and CDR2 FNYEAQ come from the germline V gene. After removal of 5 bases from V and 7 bases from J, the junction contained 13 bases not matched to a gene. This CDR3 has 16 residues. The CDR3: CASSQEPGLASNEQFF. CDR3 in DNA: TGTGCCAGCAGCCAAGAACCCGGACTAGCTTCGAATGAGCAGTTCTTC.

This clonotype has just a few counts. The V gene is TRBV15, the J gene TRBJ2-7, with TRBD1 matching over 8 bases. The germline CDR1 and CDR2 sequences are LNHNV and YYDKDF (reference sequence). V trimming: 5 bases; J trimming: 1 base; junction bases outside the gene matches: 10. This CDR3 spans 16 amino acids. The CDR3 is CATSETRTGMSYEQYF. CDR3 DNA: TGTGCCACCAGCGAAACCAGGACAGGGATGTCCTACGAGCAGTACTTC.

Of note for this clonotype: One junction end does not reproduce the germline sequence, and a read error may be involved. V and J are TRBV5-1 and TRBJ2-2; 9 bases line up with TRBD1. The germline V gene has CDR1 SGHRS and CDR2 YFSETQ. The CDR3 has 13 amino acids. CDR3 sequence: CASSWTGVGELSF. CDR3 in DNA: TGCGCCAGCAGCTGGACAGGGGTTGGGGAGCTGTCTTTT.

The chain is built from TRBV15 and TRBJ2-5; TRBD2 aligns across 10 bases. V trimming: 0 bases; J trimming: 1 base; junction bases outside the gene matches: 5. The CDR3 has 17 amino acids. Germline assignment: CDR1 LNHNV and CDR2 YYDKDF (reference sequence). CDR3 residues: CATSRDTSGETQETQYF. The DNA for the CDR3 is TGTGCCACCAGCAGAGATACTAGCGGGGAAACCCAAGAGACCCAGTACTTC.

The rearrangement uses TRBV29-1 and TRBJ1-2; no clear D. Germline lookup yields CDR1 SQVTM and CDR2 ANQGSEA. Trimming removed 0 bases from V and 1 base from J, with 12 bases in between. The CDR3 is made up of 15 amino acids. CDR3 sequence reads: CSVEDRQDLNYGYTF. For the CDR3, the DNA is TGCAGCGTTGAAGATCGACAAGACCTTAACTATGGCTACACCTTC.

The chain employs TRBV10-2 and TRBJ2-3; 7 nucleotides agree with TRBD1. CDR1 is WSHSY and CDR2 is SAAADI in the germline V gene. The CDR3 runs to 15 residues. With 5 bases clipped from V and 2 bases from J, the junction kept 7 bases outside the gene matches. CDR3 nucleotide sequence: TGCGCCAGCAGTTACCGGGACAGCCCCACAGATACGCAGTATTTT. Translated, it gives CASSYRDSPTDTQYF.

The chain is built from TRBV6-4 and TRBJ2-1; the D is unclear. Germline V gene data show CDR1 as MRHNA and CDR2 as SNTAGT. The CDR3 sequence is 14 residues long. Trimming removed 2 bases at V and 1 base at J, with 6 bases between. CDR3 DNA: TGTGCCAGCAGTGACGGGGAATCCTACAATGAGCAGTTCTTC. Its protein is CASSDGESYNEQFF.

The rearrangement joins TRBV2 to TRBJ1-6; no clear D gene. The CDR3 contains 12 residues. The germline V gene encodes CDR1 SNHLY and CDR2 FYNNEI. V was pared by 5 bases and J by 8 bases, with 7 bases between. CDR3 DNA: TGTGCCAGCAGTACCGCCCATTCACCCCTCCACTTT. It specifies CASSTAHSPLHF.

About this clonotype itself: One junction end disagrees with the germline gene, perhaps due to a read error. V gene TRBV6-5 combines with J gene TRBJ2-3; the match to TRBD2 covers 8 bases. This CDR3 is 15 amino acids long. CDR1 MNHEY and CDR2 SVGAGI come from the germline V gene. The CDR3 reads CASSSGGSKTDAQYF. The CDR3 nucleotides read TGTGCCAGCAGTTCGGGAGGGTCAAAAACAGATGCGCAGTATTTT.

The chain uses TRBV5-8 and TRBJ1-5, with D hard to call. Between the trimmed V and J ends, which lost 8 bases and 1 base, there was a span of 10 bases. This CDR3 comprises 13 residues. Germline loops: CDR1 SGHTS, CDR2 YDEGEE. The CDR3 protein is CASSIVSNQPQHF. Written as DNA, the CDR3 is TGTGCCAGTAGTATCGTGAGCAATCAGCCCCAGCATTTT.

This clonotype was recorded once. The chain couples TRBV7-2 to TRBJ2-1; D is uncertain. The CDR3 contains 14 residues. The germline CDR1 and CDR2 sequences are SGHTA and FQGNSA. Trimming removed 1 base at V and 9 bases at J, with 13 bases between. CDR3 in amino acids: CASSLDPQSGEQFF. The DNA of the CDR3 is TGTGCCAGCAGCTTAGATCCTCAATCAGGTGAGCAGTTCTTC.

CDR3 sequence (DNA): TGTGCCAGCAGAGCAACAGGATCGGGTGGCTACACCTTC. The encoded protein is CASRATGSGGYTF. The gene calls are TRBV2 and TRBJ1-2; D possibly corresponds to TRBD1 (5 bases). The germline V gene encodes CDR1 SNHLY and CDR2 FYNNEI. The V and J ends lost 6 bases and 7 bases respectively, with 15 bases between them. The length of the CDR3 is 13 residues.

The rearrangement joins TRBV11-1 to TRBJ1-6; a possible D gene is TRBD1 (6 bases). The CDR3 spans 16 residues. Germline values: CDR1 SGHAT, CDR2 FQDESV (reference sequence). V was cut by 0 bases and J by 7 bases, with 13 bases left in between. CDR3 protein: CASSLAPTGTNSPLHF. DNA for the CDR3: TGTGCCAGCAGCTTAGCACCGACAGGAACCAATTCACCCCTCCACTTT. Filled out from reference TRBV11-1 and TRBJ1-6, the complete variable domain reads EAEVAQSPRYKITEKSQAVAFWCDPISGHATLYWYRQILGQGPELLVQFQDESVVDDSQLPKDRFSAERLKGVDSTLKIQPAELGDSAMYLCASSLAPTGTNSPLHFGNGTRLTVT.

The chain couples TRBV9 to TRBJ1-5; 11 positions match TRBD1. This CDR3 has 17 amino acids. The germline CDR1 and CDR2 sequences are SGDLS and YYNGEE. After removal of 0 bases from V and 1 base from J, the junction contained 3 bases not matched to a gene. CDR3 sequence: CASSVGTGGSSNQPQHF. The CDR3 coding sequence is TGTGCCAGCAGCGTAGGGACAGGGGGCTCGAGCAATCAGCCCCAGCATTTT.

This sequence joins TRBV15 and TRBJ2-3; 7 nucleotides agree with TRBD2. After removal of 0 bases from V and 2 bases from J, the junction contained 8 bases not matched to a gene. There are 17 residues in the CDR3. Per germline, CDR1 LNHNV and CDR2 YYDKDF (reference sequence). CDR3 in amino acids: CATSRDVMGLTTDTQYF. The CDR3 region has the DNA TGTGCCACCAGCAGAGATGTGATGGGACTAACCACAGATACGCAGTATTTT.

This clonotype was counted many times. This chain connects TRBV9 to TRBJ1-1; no clear D. The V end lost 3 bases, the J end lost 6 bases, and 15 bases lay between the germline ends. Germline assignment: CDR1 SGDLS and CDR2 YYNGEE. CDR3 length equals 14 residues. CDR3 nucleotide sequence: TGTGCCAGCAGCGCCCCTAGGAAGGGAGCTGAAGCTTTCTTT. Amino acids: CASSAPRKGAEAFF.

J is TRBJ2-7 and V is TRBV5-6; D unresolved. The CDR3 is 12 amino acids. CDR1 SGHDT and CDR2 YYEEEE come from the germline V gene. V was trimmed by 3 bases and J by 5 bases, leaving 9 bases between them. The CDR3 nucleotides are TGTGCCAGCAGCTATAAAATGGACGAGCAGTACTTC. Translated, it gives CASSYKMDEQYF. Full variable domain (outside the CDR3, taken from reference TRBV5-6 and TRBJ2-7): DAGVTQSPTHLIKTRGQQVTLRCSPKSGHDTVSWYQQALGQGPQFIFQYYEEEERQRGNFPDRFSGHQFPNYSSELNVNALLLGDSALYLCASSYKMDEQYFGPGTRLTVT.

The rearrangement joins TRBV2 to TRBJ2-7; 7 bases align to TRBD1. Germline V CDR1 and CDR2: SNHLY, FYNNEI. The length of the CDR3 is 13 residues. V trimming: 4 bases; J trimming: 6 bases; junction bases outside the gene matches: 6. CDR3 sequence: CASSVQGISEQYF. CDR3 DNA sequence: TGTGCCAGCAGTGTACAGGGGATTAGCGAGCAGTACTTC.